These 5 T cell receptor beta chains came from one sample sequenced in a study of Ad26.COV2.S vaccination and SARS-CoV-2 variants. As for treatment: some 20 received Ad26.COV2.S at low or high dose, single or two shots; several received placebo; per-sample allocation not given. Sampling occurred on day 63 after the first vaccine or placebo injection. Assay: immunoSEQ multiplex PCR; the TCRdb copy retains only in-frame clones and omits some. The data contain approximately 300,000 clones, 70% to 90% of them singletons. The starting material was peripheral blood, obtained in a trial of Ad26.COV2.S vaccine versus placebo. The receptors here all came from a person aged 18-60 years who received the Ad26.COV2.S COVID-19 vaccine or a placebo.

This chain joins TRBV18 and TRBJ2-1, with D perhaps TRBD1 (6 bases). CDR1 KGHSH and CDR2 LQKENI come from the germline V gene. V dropped 2 bases and J dropped 7 bases, with 9 bases sitting between them. The CDR3 runs to 13 residues. The DNA for the CDR3 is TGTGCCAGCTCACCAGGACAGAGGAATGAGCAGTTCTTC. Translation: CASSPGQRNEQFF.

The genes are TRBV7-2 and TRBJ1-5; D remains unclear. This CDR3 is 14 amino acids long. Germline V lookup: CDR1 SGHTA, CDR2 FQGNSA. The V and J ends lost 1 base and 7 bases respectively, with 11 bases between them. CDR3 in amino acids: CASSLGQVGQPQHF. The CDR3 region has the DNA TGTGCCAGCAGCTTAGGGCAAGTCGGGCAGCCCCAGCATTTT.

The chain uses TRBV13 and TRBJ2-7, with 8 positions matching TRBD2. This CDR3 comprises 14 residues. Per germline, CDR1 PRHDT and CDR2 FYEKMQ (reference sequence). V lost 4 bases to trimming and J lost 2 bases; unmatched junction nucleotides: 4. The CDR3: CASSSRGGTYEQYF. For the CDR3, the DNA is TGTGCCAGCAGCTCCCGGGGGGGGACCTACGAGCAGTACTTC.

The V call is TRBV12-3 or TRBV12-4, the J call TRBJ1-1; D not resolved. Trimming took off 10 bases at V and 6 bases at J, with 15 bases between the two ends. This CDR3 has 12 amino acids. CDR3 nucleotide sequence: TGTGCCATCCTCGACCGGAGCGCTGAAGCTTTCTTT. Translating gives CAILDRSAEAFF.

In its sample, this clone was seen a few times. This chain joins TRBV7-8 and TRBJ1-5; D not certain. V was pared by 1 base and J by 4 bases, with 8 bases between. The CDR3 covers 14 residues. Germline-derived CDR1 and CDR2 are SGHVS and FQNEAQ. The CDR3 protein is CASSLGGLNQPQHF. The CDR3 DNA follows: TGTGCCAGCAGCTTAGGAGGGCTAAATCAGCCCCAGCATTTT.